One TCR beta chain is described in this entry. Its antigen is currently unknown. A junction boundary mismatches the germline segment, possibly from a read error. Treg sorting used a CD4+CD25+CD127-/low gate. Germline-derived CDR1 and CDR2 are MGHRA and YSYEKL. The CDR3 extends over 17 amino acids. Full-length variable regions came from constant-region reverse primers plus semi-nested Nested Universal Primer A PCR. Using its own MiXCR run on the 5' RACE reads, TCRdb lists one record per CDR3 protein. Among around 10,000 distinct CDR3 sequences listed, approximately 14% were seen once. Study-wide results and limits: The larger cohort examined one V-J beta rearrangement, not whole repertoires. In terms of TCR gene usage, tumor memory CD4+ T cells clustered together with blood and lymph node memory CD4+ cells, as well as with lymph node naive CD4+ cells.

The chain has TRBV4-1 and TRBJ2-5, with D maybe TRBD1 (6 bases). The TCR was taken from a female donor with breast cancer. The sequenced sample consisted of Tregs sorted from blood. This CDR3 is CACSQDGGRGSEETQYF. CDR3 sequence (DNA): TGCGCCTGCAGCCAAGATGGGGGCAGGGGCTCTGAAGAGACCCAGTACTTC.